The T cell receptor beta chain under discussion was sequenced for a study of blood T cell repertoires in COVID-19. Donors were grouped by their self-reported clinical history. Two negative PCRs, clearance, or symptom resolution were required of recovered Cohort 3 donors. Assay used: immunoSEQ multiplex PCR; TCRdb lists only in-frame clones, some missing. The data contain 200,000 to 250,000 clones, around nine tenths of them singletons. V shed 3 bases, J shed 2 bases, and the junction held 0 bases outside the gene matches. Looked up from germline, CDR1 is SGHTA and CDR2 is FQGNSA. The length of the CDR3 is 14 residues.

The chain is built from TRBV7-2 and TRBJ1-2, with 10 bases that match TRBD1. Sequences were obtained from PBMCs or T cells enriched from blood (not recorded which). The clonotype comes from a young man who had recovered from COVID-19. CDR3 DNA sequence: TGTGCCAGCAGCTTGGGACAGGGGAACTATGGCTACACCTTC. This codes for CASSLGQGNYGYTF.